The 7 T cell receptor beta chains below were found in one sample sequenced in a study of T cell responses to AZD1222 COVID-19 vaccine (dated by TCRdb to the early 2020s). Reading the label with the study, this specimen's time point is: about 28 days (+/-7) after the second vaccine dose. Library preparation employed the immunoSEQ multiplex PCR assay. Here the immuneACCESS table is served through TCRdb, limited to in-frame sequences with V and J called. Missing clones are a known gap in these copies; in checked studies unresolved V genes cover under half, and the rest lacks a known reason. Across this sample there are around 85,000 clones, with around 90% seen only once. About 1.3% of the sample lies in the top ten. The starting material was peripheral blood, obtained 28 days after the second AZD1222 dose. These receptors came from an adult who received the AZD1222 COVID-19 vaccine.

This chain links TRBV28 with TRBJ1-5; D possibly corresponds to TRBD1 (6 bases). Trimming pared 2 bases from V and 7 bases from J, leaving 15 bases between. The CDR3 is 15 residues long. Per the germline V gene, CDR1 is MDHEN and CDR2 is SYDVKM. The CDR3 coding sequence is TGTGCCAGCAGTTTAGGGCAGGGGAATGGGCAGCCCCAGCATTTT. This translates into CASSLGQGNGQPQHF.

The CDR3 reads CASRRRDREGGYTF. The CDR3 DNA follows: TGTGCCAGTAGACGTCGGGACAGGGAAGGCGGCTACACCTTC. The chain is built from TRBV19 and TRBJ1-2; TRBD1 aligns across 9 bases. Per the germline V gene, CDR1 is LNHDA and CDR2 is SQIVND (reference sequence). The CDR3 contains 14 residues. V shed 6 bases and J 8 bases; nucleotides not matched to a gene: 10.

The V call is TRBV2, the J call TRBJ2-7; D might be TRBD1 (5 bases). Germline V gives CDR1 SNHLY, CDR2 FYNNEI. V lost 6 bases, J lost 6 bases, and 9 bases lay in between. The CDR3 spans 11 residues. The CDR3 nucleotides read TGTGCCAGCAGGTTAGGGGCCGAGCAGTACTTC. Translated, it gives CASRLGAEQYF.

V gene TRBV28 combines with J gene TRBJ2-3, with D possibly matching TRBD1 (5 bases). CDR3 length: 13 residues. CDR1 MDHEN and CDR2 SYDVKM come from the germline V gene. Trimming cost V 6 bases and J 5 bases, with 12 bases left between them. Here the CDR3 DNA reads TGTGCCAGCAGCCTTTTGCAGGGAGATACGCAGTATTTT. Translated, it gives CASSLLQGDTQYF.

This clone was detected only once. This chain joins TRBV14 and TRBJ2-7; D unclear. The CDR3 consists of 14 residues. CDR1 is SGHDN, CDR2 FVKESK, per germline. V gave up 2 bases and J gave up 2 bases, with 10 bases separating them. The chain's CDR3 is CASSQRDKPYEQYF. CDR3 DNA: TGTGCCAGCAGCCAACGAGACAAGCCCTACGAGCAGTACTTC. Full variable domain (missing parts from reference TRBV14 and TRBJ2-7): EAGVTQFPSHSVIEKGQTVTLRCDPISGHDNLYWYRRVMGKEIKFLLHFVKESKQDESGMPNNRFLAERTGGTYSTLKVQPAELEDSGVYFCASSQRDKPYEQYFGPGTRLTVT.

DNA for the CDR3: TGTGCCAGCAGCTCCGGGACAGGGTTTTGGGAGCAGTACTTC. It codes for CASSSGTGFWEQYF. The genes are TRBV6-2 or TRBV6-3 and TRBJ2-7; 9 bases line up with TRBD1. V was pared by 6 bases and J by 7 bases, with 10 bases of the junction left unmatched. The CDR3 has 14 residues. CDR1 and CDR2 (germline): MNHEY, SVGEGT.

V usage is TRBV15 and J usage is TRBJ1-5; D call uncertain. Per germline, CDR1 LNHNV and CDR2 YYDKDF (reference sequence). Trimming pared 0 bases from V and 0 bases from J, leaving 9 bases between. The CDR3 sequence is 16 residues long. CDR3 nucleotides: TGTGCCACCAGCAGAGATTCGCCGTATAGCAATCAGCCCCAGCATTTT. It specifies CATSRDSPYSNQPQHF.